This T cell receptor (beta chain) was recorded in a study of blood T cell repertoires in COVID-19 (dated by TCRdb to the early 2020s). Regarding the research as a whole: Collaborator samples came from the United States, Italy and Spain and covered acute and convalescent phases of COVID-19. The material from the prospective study consisted of cDNA or gDNA derived from T cells, B-cell-depleted T cells, or PBMCs. The dataset comprised deeply sampled blood TCRbeta repertoires from subjects exposed to, actively infected with, or recovered from COVID-19. A freely available public database, intended as a resource for researchers studying the immune response to SARS-CoV-2, is where the repertoires were released. Samples were obtained from the ongoing ImmuneRACE study (first 160 participants) and from 950 to 1,500 subjects provided by 6 global collaborators. Nearly every sample came with metadata listing a de-identified subject ID, COVID-19 status, age in years and sex. Where available, HLA class I and class II types were taken from metadata supplied by the sample provider and were not determined by assay-based typing.

Overall results and qualifications from the work: How much clinical and demographic metadata was included differed by source and by participant, and the metadata was provided uncurated.

TCRbeta CDR3 regions were amplified from genomic DNA by means of the immunoSEQ Assay, a bias-controlled multiplex PCR. The source study handled its data this way. Nucleated cell counts per sample were estimated from amplification of reference gene primers within the assay. To quantify the absolute abundance of each unique TCRbeta CDR3 rearrangement, sequence reads were collapsed and filtered. For each sample, productive Simpson clonality was calculated by taking the square root of Simpson's diversity index across productive rearrangements. What TCRdb holds here is the immuneACCESS table cut down to in-frame rearrangements. Part of the clones is not present; checked against another copy, under half of the missing clones reflect an unresolved V gene, and the others are unexplained. The V and J calls and the clone size are those of that table, but D and trimming were determined from the DNA. The sample table records about 74,000 clones; 90% to 95% of these occur just once. The ten biggest clones cover 2.6% of the sample.

As to this clone: It lacks a known antigen. No base quality information exists; no much larger clone differs at one position.

At one collaborating source in Seattle, patients were enrolled during active infection and were followed longitudinally through the course of disease. Whole blood was collected in K2EDTA tubes by collaborating institutions according to the institutions' own protocols. For TCRbeta analysis, collaborators shipped samples as frozen whole blood, isolated PBMCs, or DNA extracted from either of those sample types. The germline ends are 14 bases apart after V is trimmed by 5 bases and J by 9 bases. From a lookup of the germline V gene, CDR1 and CDR2 are SGHTA and FQGTGA. From cysteine to phenylalanine, the CDR3 is 14 amino acids long. CDR3 DNA only is kept here, 42 bases in frame from base 1.

Here the chain combines TRBV7-3 and TRBJ1-6; the D gene is possibly TRBD1, with 5 bases matching. This sequence was found in a man between 50 and 59 years old with COVID-19, enrolled during active disease. The specimen sequenced was peripheral blood. The CDR3 protein: CASSQAGGFSPLHF. In nucleotide form, the sequence is TGTGCCAGCAGCCAGGCCGGGGGGTTTTCACCCCTCCACTTT.